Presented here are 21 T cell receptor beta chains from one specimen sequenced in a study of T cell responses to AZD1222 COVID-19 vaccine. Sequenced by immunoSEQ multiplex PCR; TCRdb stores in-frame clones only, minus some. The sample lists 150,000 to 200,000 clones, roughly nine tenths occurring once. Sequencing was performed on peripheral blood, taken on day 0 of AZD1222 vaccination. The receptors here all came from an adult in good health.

The CDR3 reads CASSLWDRRDEQYF. CDR3 DNA: TGTGCCAGCAGTTTATGGGACAGGCGGGACGAGCAGTACTTC. The J gene is TRBJ2-7, the V gene TRBV27; 8 nucleotides match TRBD1. With 1 base clipped from V and 5 bases from J, the junction kept 4 bases outside the gene matches. CDR1 and CDR2 from the germline V gene are MNHEY and SMNVEV (reference sequence). The CDR3 runs to 14 residues.

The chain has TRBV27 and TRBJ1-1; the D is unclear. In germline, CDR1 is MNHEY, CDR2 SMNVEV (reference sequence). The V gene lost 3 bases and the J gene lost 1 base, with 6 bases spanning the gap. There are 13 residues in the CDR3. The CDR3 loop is CASSFFQNTEAFF. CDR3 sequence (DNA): TGTGCCAGCAGTTTTTTCCAGAACACTGAAGCTTTCTTT.

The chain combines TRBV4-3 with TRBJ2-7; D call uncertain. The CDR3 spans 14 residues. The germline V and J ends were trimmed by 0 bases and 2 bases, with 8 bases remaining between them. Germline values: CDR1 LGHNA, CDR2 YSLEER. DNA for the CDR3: TGCGCCAGCAGCCAAGATGTTGGTACCTACGAGCAGTACTTC. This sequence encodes CASSQDVGTYEQYF.

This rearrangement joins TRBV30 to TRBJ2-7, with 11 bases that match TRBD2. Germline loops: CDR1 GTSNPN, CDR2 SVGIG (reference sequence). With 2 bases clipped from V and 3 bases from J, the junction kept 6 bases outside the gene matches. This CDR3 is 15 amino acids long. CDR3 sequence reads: CAWSQLAGAFYEQYF. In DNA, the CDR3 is TGTGCCTGGAGTCAACTAGCGGGGGCTTTCTACGAGCAGTACTTC.

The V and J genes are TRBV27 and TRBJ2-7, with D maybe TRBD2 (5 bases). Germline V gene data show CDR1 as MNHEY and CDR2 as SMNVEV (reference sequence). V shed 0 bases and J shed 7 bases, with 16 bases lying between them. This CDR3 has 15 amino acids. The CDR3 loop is CASSLSLAPSGEQYF. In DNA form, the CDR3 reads TGTGCCAGCAGTTTATCGCTAGCTCCCAGCGGTGAGCAGTACTTC.

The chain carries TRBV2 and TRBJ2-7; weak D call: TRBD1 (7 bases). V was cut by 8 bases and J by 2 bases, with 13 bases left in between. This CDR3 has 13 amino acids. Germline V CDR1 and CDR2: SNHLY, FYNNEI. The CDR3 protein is CASLQGGTYEQYF. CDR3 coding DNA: TGTGCCAGCCTCCAGGGGGGTACCTACGAGCAGTACTTC.

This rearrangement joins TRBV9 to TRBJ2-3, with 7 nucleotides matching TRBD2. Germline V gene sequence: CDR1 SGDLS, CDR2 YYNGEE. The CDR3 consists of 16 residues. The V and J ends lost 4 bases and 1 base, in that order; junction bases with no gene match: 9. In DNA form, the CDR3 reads TGTGCCAGCAGCCTCCGCCCCAGCGGGGGCACAGATACGCAGTATTTT. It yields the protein CASSLRPSGGTDTQYF.

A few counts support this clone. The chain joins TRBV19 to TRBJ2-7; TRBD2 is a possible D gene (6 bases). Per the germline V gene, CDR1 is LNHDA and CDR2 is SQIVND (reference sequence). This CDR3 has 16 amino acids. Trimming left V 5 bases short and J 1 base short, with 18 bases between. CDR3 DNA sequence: TGTGCCAGTAGTGGACTACTGAGGGGCGGGTCCTACGAGCAGTACTTC. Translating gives CASSGLLRGGSYEQYF.

The CDR3, as DNA: TGTGCCAGCAGCTCTAGCGGGGGGACCTACGAGCAGTACTTC. Protein: CASSSSGGTYEQYF. The V gene is TRBV7-9, the J gene TRBJ2-7, with 11 bases fitting TRBD2. Germline V gene data show CDR1 as SEHNR and CDR2 as FQNEAQ (reference sequence). The V gene end was trimmed by 4 bases and the J gene end by 2 bases; junction bases not matched to a gene: 1. The CDR3 extends over 14 amino acids.

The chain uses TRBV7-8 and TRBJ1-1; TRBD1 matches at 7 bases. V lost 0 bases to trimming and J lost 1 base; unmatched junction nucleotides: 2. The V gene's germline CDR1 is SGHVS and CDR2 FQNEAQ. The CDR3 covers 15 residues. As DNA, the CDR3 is TGTGCCAGCAGCTTAGCGAGGACAGGGAACACTGAAGCTTTCTTT. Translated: CASSLARTGNTEAFF.

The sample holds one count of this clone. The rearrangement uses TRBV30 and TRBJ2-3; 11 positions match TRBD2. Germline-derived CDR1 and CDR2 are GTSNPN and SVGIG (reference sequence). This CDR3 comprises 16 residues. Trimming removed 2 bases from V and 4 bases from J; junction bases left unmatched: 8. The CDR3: CAWSLTSGGLADTQYF. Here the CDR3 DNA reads TGTGCCTGGAGTCTCACTAGCGGGGGACTGGCAGATACGCAGTATTTT.

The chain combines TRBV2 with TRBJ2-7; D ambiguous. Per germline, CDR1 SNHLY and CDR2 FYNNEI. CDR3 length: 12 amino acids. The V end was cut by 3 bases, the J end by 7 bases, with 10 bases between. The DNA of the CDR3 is TGTGCCAGCAGTGATGGGCTCCCGGAGCAGTACGTC. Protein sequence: CASSDGLPEQYV.

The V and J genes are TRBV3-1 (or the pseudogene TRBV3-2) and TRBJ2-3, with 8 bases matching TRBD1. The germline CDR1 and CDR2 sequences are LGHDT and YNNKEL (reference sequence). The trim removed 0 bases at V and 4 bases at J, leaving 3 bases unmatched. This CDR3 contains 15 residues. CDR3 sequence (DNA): TGTGCCAGCAGCCAAGAACAGGGGGGAGCAGATACGCAGTATTTT. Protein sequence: CASSQEQGGADTQYF.

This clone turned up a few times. CDR3 in DNA: TGCGCCAGCAGCTTGGCCAGGGAATCCTACGAGCAGTACTTC. Translated, it gives CASSLARESYEQYF. V and J are TRBV5-1 and TRBJ2-7; the D gene is possibly TRBD1 (5 bases). CDR1 is SGHRS and CDR2 is YFSETQ in the germline V gene. With 0 bases removed from V and 1 base from J, the gap between germline ends came to 8 bases. This CDR3 spans 14 amino acids.

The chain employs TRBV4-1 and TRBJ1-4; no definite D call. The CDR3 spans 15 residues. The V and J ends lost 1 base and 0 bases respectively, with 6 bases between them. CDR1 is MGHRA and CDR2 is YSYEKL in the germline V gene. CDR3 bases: TGCGCCAGCAGCCAAGGGACTACAACTAATGAAAAACTGTTTTTT. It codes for CASSQGTTTNEKLFF.

The CDR3 nucleotides are TGTGCCAGCAGCACGCGGGAGGGCCCCTATAATTCACCCCTCCACTTT. It is translated as CASSTREGPYNSPLHF. V gene TRBV11-1 combines with J gene TRBJ1-6; D remains unclear. The CDR3 loop spans 16 amino acids. Trimming took 5 bases from V and 2 from J, leaving 13 bases between them. CDR1 and CDR2 (germline): SGHAT, FQDESV (reference sequence).

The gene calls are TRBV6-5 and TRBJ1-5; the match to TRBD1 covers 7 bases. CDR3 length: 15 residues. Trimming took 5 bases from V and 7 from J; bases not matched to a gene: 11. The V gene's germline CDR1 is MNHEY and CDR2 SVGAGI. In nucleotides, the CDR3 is TGTGCCAGCAGTAAGTACGTAGGGGGCAGGCAGCCCCAGCATTTT. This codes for CASSKYVGGRQPQHF.

For the CDR3, the DNA is TGTGCCAGCAGTCCACAACAGGCGAACACCGGGGAGCTGTTTTTT. Its protein product is CASSPQQANTGELFF. This chain uses TRBV6-5 with TRBJ2-2; possibly TRBD1 for D (5 bases). This CDR3 contains 15 residues. Trimming removed 5 bases from V and 0 bases from J, with 10 bases in between. Germline V lookup: CDR1 MNHEY, CDR2 SVGAGI.

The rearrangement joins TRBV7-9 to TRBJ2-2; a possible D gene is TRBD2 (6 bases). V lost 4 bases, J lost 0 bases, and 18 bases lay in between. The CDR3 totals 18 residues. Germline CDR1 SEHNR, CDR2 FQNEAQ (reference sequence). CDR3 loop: CASSSPPAGIPNTGELFF. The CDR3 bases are TGTGCCAGCAGCTCCCCCCCCGCGGGAATACCGAACACCGGGGAGCTGTTTTTT.

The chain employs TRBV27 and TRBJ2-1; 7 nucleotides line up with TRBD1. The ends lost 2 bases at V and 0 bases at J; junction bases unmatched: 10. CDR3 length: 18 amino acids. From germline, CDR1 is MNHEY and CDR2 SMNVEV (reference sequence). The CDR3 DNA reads TGTGCCAGCAGTTTACAAGAGACAGGGTTGGCCTCCTACAATGAGCAGTTCTTC. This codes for CASSLQETGLASYNEQFF.

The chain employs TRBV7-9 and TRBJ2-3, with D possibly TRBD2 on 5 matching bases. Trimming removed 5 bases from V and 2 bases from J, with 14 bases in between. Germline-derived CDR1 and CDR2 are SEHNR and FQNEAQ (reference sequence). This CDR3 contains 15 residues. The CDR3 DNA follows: TGTGCCAGCAGCCACTTAGCGAGACACACAGATACGCAGTATTTT. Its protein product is CASSHLARHTDTQYF. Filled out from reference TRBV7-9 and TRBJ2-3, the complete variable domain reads DTGVSQNPRHKITKRGQNVTFRCDPISEHNRLYWYRQTLGQGPEFLTYFQNEAQLEKSRLLSDRFSAERPKGSFSTLEIQRTEQGDSAMYLCASSHLARHTDTQYFGPGTRLTVL.